Listed below are T cell receptor beta chains from one sample, sequenced in a study of OX40 agonist ivuxolimab in advanced cancers. TCRdb's copy holds only in-frame clones and misses some; the assay was immunoSEQ multiplex PCR. The profile shows 50,000 to 65,000 clones, around 84% of them singletons. Sequenced here: CD4+ or CD8+ T cells sorted from blood, sampled in a trial of the OX40 agonist ivuxolimab. The source is an adult with an advanced solid tumor such as melanoma, head and neck, liver or kidney cancer. The CDR3 runs from the conserved cysteine through the conserved F or W. D genes are given only for firm matches. The listing skips clone size in some rows; elsewhere it reads once, few, many or a size class.

clone_size | j_call | d_call | v_call | cdr3_nt | cdr3_aa
- | TRBJ2-1 | TRBD2 | TRBV9 | TGTGCCAGCAGCCTTGGGACTAGGGATGAGCAGTTCTTC | CASSLGTRDEQFF
- | TRBJ2-7 | - | TRBV7-2 | TGTGCCAGCAGCCTACTACTAGCCCACGAGCAGTACTTC | CASSLLLAHEQYF
- | TRBJ2-3 | - | TRBV19 | TGTGCCAGTAGTATGCAGGGCACAGATACGCAGTATTTT | CASSMQGTDTQYF
- | TRBJ1-1 | - | TRBV18 | TGTGCCAGCTCACCTCTGTCCAGGAACACTGAAGCTTTCTTT | CASSPLSRNTEAFF
- | TRBJ1-5 | TRBD1 | TRBV19 | TGTGCCAGTATGGGACAGGGAACCCAGCCCCAGCATTTT | CASMGQGTQPQHF
few | TRBJ2-7 | - | TRBV19 | TGTGCCAGTAGTATCGGAACCGTGGGCTCCTACGAGCAGTACTTC | CASSIGTVGSYEQYF
- | TRBJ2-4 | - | TRBV2 | TGTGCCAGCAGAGTTCCGGGACACTCTGAGGACATTCAGTACTTC | CASRVPGHSEDIQYF
- | TRBJ2-3 | TRBD2 | TRBV6-1 | TGTGCCAGCAGTGAAGGAGCGGGGGGGAGCACAGATACGCAGTATTTT | CASSEGAGGSTDTQYF
- | TRBJ1-5 | - | TRBV21-1 | TGTGCCAGCAGCAGGGGCAATCAGCCCCAGCATTTT | CASSRGNQPQHF
few | TRBJ2-7 | TRBD2 | TRBV6-6 | TGTGCCAGCAGGGCAGGACTAGGGAGCTCCTACGAGCAGTACTTC | CASRAGLGSSYEQYF
- | TRBJ1-1 | - | TRBV5-1 | TGCGCCAGCAGGACAGATACCATGAACACTGAAGCTTTCTTT | CASRTDTMNTEAFF
- | TRBJ1-1 | - | TRBV5-1 | TGCGCCAGCAGCTTGGATAAGAACACTGAAGCTTTCTTT | CASSLDKNTEAFF